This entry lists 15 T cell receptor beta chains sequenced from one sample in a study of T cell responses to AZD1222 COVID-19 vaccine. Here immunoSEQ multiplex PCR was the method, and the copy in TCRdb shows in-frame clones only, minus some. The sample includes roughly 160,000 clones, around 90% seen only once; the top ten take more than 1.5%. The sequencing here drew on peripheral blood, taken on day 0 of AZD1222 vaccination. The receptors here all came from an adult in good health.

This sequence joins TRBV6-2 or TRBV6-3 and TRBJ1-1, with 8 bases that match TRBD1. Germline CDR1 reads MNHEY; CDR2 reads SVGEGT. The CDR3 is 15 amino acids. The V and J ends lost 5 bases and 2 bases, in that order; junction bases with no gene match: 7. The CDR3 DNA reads TGTGCCAGCAGTCATGGGGCAGGGGGCAACACTGAAGCTTTCTTT. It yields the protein CASSHGAGGNTEAFF.

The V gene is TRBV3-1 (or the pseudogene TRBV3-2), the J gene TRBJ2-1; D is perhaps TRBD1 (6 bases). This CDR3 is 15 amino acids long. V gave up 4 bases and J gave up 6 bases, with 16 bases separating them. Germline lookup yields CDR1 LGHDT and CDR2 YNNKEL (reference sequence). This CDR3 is CASSRDRLRSNEQFF. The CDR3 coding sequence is TGTGCCAGCAGCCGCGACAGGTTAAGGAGCAATGAGCAGTTCTTC.

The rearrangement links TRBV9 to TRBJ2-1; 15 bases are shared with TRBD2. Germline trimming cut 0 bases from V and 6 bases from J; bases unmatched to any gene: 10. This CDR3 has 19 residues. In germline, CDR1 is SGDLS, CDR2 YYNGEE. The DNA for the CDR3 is TGTGCCAGCAGCGTAGGAGGCGGACTAGCGGGGGGGAGGGTCAATGAGCAGTTCTTC. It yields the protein CASSVGGGLAGGRVNEQFF.

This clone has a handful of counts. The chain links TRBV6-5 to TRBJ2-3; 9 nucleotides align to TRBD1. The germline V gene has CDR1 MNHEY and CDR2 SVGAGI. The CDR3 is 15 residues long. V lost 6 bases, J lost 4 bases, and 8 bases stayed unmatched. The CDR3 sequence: CASRVQGATADTQYF. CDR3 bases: TGTGCCAGCAGGGTACAGGGGGCCACGGCAGATACGCAGTATTTT.

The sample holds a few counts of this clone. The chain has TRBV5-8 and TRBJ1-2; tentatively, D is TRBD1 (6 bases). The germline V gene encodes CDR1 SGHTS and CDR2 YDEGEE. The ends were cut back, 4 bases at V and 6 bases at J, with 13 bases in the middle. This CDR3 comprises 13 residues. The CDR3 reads CASSPWTEDGYTF. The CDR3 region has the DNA TGTGCCAGCAGCCCATGGACAGAAGATGGCTACACCTTC. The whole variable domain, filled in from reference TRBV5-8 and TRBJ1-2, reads EAGVTQSPTHLIKTRGQQATLRCSPISGHTSVYWYQQALGLGLQFLLWYDEGEERNRGNFPPRFSGRQFPNYSSELNVNALELEDSALYLCASSPWTEDGYTFGSGTRLTVV.

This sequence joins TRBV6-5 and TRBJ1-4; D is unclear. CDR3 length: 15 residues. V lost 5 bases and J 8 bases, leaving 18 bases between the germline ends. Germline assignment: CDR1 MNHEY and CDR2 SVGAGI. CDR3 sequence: CASSKTGMSREKLFF. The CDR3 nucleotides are TGTGCCAGCAGTAAAACGGGAATGAGTCGGGAAAAACTGTTTTTT.

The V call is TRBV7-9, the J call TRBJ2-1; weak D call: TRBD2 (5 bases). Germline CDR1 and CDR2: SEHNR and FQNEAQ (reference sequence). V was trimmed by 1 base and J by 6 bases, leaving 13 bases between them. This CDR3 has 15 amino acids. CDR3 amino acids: CASSLVVPRGNEQFF. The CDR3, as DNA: TGTGCCAGCAGCTTAGTTGTCCCCCGGGGCAATGAGCAGTTCTTC.

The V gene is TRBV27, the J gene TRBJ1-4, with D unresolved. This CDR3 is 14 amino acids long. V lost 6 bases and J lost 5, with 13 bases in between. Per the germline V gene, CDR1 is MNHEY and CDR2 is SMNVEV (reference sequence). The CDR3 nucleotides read TGTGCCAGCAGGGACGGGAATTGGAATGAAAAACTGTTTTTT. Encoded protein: CASRDGNWNEKLFF.

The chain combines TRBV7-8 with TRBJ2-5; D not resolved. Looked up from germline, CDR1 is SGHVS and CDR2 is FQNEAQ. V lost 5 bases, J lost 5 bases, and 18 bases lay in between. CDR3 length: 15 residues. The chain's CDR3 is CASSPYSNEVETQYF. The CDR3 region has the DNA TGTGCCAGCAGCCCCTACTCTAATGAGGTGGAGACCCAGTACTTC.

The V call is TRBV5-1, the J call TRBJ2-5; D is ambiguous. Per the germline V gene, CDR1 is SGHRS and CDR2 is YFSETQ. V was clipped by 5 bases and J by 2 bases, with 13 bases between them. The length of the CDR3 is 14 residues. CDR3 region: CASSWEGIQETQYF. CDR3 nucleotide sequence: TGCGCCAGCAGTTGGGAAGGGATTCAAGAGACCCAGTACTTC.

The CDR3 DNA follows: TGTGCCAGCAGCCCTATAAGGGCAGATACGCAGTATTTT. This encodes CASSPIRADTQYF. V gene TRBV7-2 combines with J gene TRBJ2-3, with unresolved D. CDR1 and CDR2 (germline): SGHTA, FQGNSA. The CDR3 contains 13 residues. The V gene lost 5 bases and the J gene lost 4 bases, with 10 bases spanning the gap.

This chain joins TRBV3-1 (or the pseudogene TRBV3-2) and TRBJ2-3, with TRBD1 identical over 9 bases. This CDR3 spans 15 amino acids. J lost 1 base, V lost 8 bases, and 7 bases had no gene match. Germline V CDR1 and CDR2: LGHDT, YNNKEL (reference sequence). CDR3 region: CASSDRGVRTDTQYF. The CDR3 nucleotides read TGTGCCAGCTCAGACAGGGGGGTACGCACAGATACGCAGTATTTT.

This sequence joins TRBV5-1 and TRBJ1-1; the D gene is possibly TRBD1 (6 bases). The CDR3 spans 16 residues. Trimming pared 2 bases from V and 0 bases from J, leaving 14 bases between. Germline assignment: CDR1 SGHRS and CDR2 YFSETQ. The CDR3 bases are TGCGCCAGCAGCTTAAACAGGGTTGTTATGAACACTGAAGCTTTCTTT. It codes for CASSLNRVVMNTEAFF.

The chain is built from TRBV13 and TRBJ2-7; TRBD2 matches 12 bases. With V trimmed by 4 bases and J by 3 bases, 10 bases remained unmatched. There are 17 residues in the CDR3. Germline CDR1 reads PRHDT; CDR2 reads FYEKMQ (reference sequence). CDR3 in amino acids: CASSSPRTSGVNYEQYF. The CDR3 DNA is TGTGCCAGCAGCTCTCCCCGGACTAGCGGGGTGAACTACGAGCAGTACTTC.

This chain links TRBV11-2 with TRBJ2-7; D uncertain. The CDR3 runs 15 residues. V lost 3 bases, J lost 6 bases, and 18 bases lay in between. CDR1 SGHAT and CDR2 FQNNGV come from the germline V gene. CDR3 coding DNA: TGTGCCAGCAGCTTGGTAGACCTCCTTGGTAGCGAGCAGTACTTC. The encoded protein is CASSLVDLLGSEQYF.